This T cell receptor (beta chain) originates from a study of metastatic and nonmetastatic thyroid tumors. Study-level information: Blood and tumor or nodule tissue repertoires from malignant and benign thyroid patients were compared.

In the source study's methods: A classifier for distant metastasis in papillary thyroid cancer was constructed using CDR3 differences observed across clinicopathological groups. TCRdb re-called the PCR reads via MiXCR. These V and J calls are TCRdb output, not the study's own analysis. The repertoire includes approximately 13,000 clones, around 23% of them detected once, and 3.6% sits in the top ten. Each patient came to thyroid surgery without any prior treatment (of any kind). In this sample, this clone turned up many times. Its antigen is currently unknown. Sequence at one end of the junction differs from germline and may be a read error. Study-level results: As reported, TCR beta diversity in blood and tumor was significantly higher in malignant thyroid tumors than in benign nodules.

Sequenced: blood. This receptor was identified in a female donor with papillary thyroid cancer or a benign thyroid nodule (not recorded which). Some clones in this sample may be carry-over from other donors' samples.

CDR3 in DNA: TGTGCCTGGAGGGAGACAGGGAACCCTGAAGCTTTCTTT. This sequence encodes CAWRETGNPEAFF. The chain employs TRBV30 and TRBJ1-1, with TRBD1 matching 7 bases. The germline CDR1 and CDR2 sequences are GTSNPN and SVGIG (reference sequence). The CDR3 extends over 13 amino acids.